These 5 T cell receptor beta chains share one sample of origin, sequenced in a study of CD8 T cells in ankylosing spondylitis. Which antigens these TCRs recognize remains unknown. TCRdb re-called the 5' RACE reads through MiXCR, storing one row per CDR3 protein. This table holds 700,000 to 850,000 distinct CDR3 sequences, about 10% found once. Findings of the study overall: What seemed typical of ankylosing spondylitis blood was a TCR beta motif built from 7 or 8 highly homologous variants.

Material: blood, either unsorted or a sorted T cell fraction (not recorded which). These TCRs come from a male donor with ankylosing spondylitis.

The table lists this clonotype with a few counts. This chain links TRBV7-9 with TRBJ2-7; D is undetermined. Germline V lookup: CDR1 SEHNR, CDR2 FQNEAQ (reference sequence). The CDR3 is 13 amino acids. Trimming pared 6 bases from V and 3 bases from J, leaving 12 bases between. The CDR3 nucleotides are TGTGCCAGCAGTGAGCAGCCTGACTACGAGCAGTACTTC. Protein: CASSEQPDYEQYF.

This clonotype was recorded a few times. The gene calls are TRBV20-1 and TRBJ1-5; the D is unclear. Trimming cost V 0 bases and J 2 bases, with 14 bases left between them. Germline V gene lookup returns CDR1 DFQATT and CDR2 SNEGSKA (reference sequence). This CDR3 has 16 amino acids. The CDR3 sequence is CSARDLEALGNQPQHF. Written as DNA, the CDR3 is TGCAGTGCTAGAGATCTTGAGGCCTTGGGCAATCAGCCCCAGCATTTT.

The rearrangement joins TRBV7-9 to TRBJ2-7, with D perhaps TRBD1 or TRBD2 (5 bases each). Trimming stripped 4 bases from V and 3 bases from J, with 10 bases between. This CDR3 has 13 amino acids. Looked up from germline, CDR1 is SEHNR and CDR2 is FQNEAQ (reference sequence). CDR3 loop: CASSWTQGYEQYF. DNA for the CDR3: TGTGCCAGCAGCTGGACTCAGGGCTACGAGCAGTACTTC.

The chain couples TRBV6-2 or TRBV6-3 to TRBJ2-1; D gene uncertain. The V gene lost 2 bases and the J gene lost 0 bases, with 14 bases spanning the gap. Germline assignment: CDR1 MNHEY and CDR2 SVGEGT. The CDR3 is 17 residues long. The CDR3 reads CASSYNGRAVSYNEQFF. For the CDR3, the DNA is TGTGCCAGCAGTTACAACGGCCGCGCGGTCTCCTACAATGAGCAGTTCTTC.

This clonotype was seen repeatedly, ten times or more. This CDR3 reads CASSLRQGSLHTEAFF. DNA for the CDR3: TGTGCCAGCAGCCTAAGACAGGGGTCCCTTCACACTGAAGCTTTCTTT. The chain recombines TRBV7-8 with TRBJ1-1, with 8 bases aligning to TRBD1. The CDR3 runs to 16 residues. Trimming at V came to 5 bases and at J to 3 bases, leaving 11 bases not matched to a gene. Germline V gene lookup returns CDR1 SGHVS and CDR2 FQNEAQ.